This T cell receptor beta chain comes out of a study of PD-1 blockade in mismatch repair-deficient tumors. TCRs were sequenced from a few patients responding to pembrolizumab. Regarding this clone: Its cognate antigen is unknown.

Repertoires were generated with immunoSEQ multiplex PCR, while TCRdb's copy carries only in-frame clones and drops some. Of around 48,000 clones in the sample, more than 75% were seen once. General study results and limits: Rapid post-treatment expansion, then contraction, generally preceding radiologic response, marked tumor-resident clones.

The sequencing here drew on peripheral blood, taken 4 weeks after starting pembrolizumab. The TCR comes from an adult with mismatch repair-deficient cancer.

This chain's CDR3 is CASSLMINTEAFF. The CDR3, as DNA: TGTGCCAGCAGCTTGATGATAAACACTGAAGCTTTCTTT. This sequence joins TRBV5-6 and TRBJ1-1; D ambiguous. This CDR3 comprises 13 residues. Trimming took off 1 base at V and 2 bases at J, with 6 bases between the two ends. Germline values: CDR1 SGHDT, CDR2 YYEEEE. Combining the CDR3 with reference TRBV5-6 and TRBJ1-1 gives the whole variable domain DAGVTQSPTHLIKTRGQQVTLRCSPKSGHDTVSWYQQALGQGPQFIFQYYEEEERQRGNFPDRFSGHQFPNYSSELNVNALLLGDSALYLCASSLMINTEAFFGQGTRLTVV.